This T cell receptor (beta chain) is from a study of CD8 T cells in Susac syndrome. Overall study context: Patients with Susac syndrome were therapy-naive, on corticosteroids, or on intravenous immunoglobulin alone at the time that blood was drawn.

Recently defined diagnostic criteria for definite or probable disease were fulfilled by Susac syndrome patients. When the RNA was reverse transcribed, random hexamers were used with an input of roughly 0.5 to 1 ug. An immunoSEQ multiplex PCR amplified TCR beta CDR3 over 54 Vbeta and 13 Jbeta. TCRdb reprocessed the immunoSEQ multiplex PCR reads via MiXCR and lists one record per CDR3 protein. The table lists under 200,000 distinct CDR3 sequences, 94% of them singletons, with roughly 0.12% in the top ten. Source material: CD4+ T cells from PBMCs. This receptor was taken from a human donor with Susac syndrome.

The CDR3, as DNA: TGTGCCACCAGCAGGACCGACAGGACCTCCTACGAGCAGTACTTC. Protein sequence: CATSRTDRTSYEQYF. J is TRBJ2-7 and V is TRBV15, with a tentative D call TRBD1 (6 bases). This CDR3 is 15 amino acids long. The ends were cut back, 3 bases at V and 0 bases at J, with 12 bases in the middle. Germline-derived CDR1 and CDR2 are LNHNV and YYDKDF (reference sequence). The whole variable domain, filled in from reference TRBV15 and TRBJ2-7, reads DAMVIQNPRYQVTQFGKPVTLSCSQTLNHNVMYWYQQKSSQAPKLLFHYYDKDFNNEADTPDNFQSRRPNTSFCFLDIRSPGLGDTAMYLCATSRTDRTSYEQYFGPGTRLTVT.